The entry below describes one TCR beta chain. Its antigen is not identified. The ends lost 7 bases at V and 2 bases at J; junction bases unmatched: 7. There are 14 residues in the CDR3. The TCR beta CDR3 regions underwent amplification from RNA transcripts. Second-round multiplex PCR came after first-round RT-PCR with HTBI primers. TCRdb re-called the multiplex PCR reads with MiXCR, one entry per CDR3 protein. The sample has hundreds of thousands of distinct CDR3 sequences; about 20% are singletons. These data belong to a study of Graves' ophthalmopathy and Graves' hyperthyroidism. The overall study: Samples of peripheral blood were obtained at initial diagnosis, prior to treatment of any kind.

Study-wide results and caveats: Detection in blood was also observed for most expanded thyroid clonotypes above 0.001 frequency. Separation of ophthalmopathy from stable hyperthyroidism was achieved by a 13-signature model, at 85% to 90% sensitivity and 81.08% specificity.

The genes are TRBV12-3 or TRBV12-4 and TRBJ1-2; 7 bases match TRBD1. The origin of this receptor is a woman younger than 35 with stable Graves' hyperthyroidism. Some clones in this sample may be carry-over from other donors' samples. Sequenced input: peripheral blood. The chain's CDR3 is CASTVQGRNYGYTF. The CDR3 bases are TGTGCCAGCACCGTACAGGGGCGCAACTATGGCTACACCTTC.